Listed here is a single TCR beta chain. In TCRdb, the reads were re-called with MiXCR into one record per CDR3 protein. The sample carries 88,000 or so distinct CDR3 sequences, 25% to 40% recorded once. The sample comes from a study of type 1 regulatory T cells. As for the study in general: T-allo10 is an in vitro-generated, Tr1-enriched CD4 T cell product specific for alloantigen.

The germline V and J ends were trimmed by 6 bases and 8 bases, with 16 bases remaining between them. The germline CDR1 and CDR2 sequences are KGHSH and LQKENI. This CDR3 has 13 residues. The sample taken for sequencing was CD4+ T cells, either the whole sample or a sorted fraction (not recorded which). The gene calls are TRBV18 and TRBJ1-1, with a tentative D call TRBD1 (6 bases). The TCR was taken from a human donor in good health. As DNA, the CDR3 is TGTGCCAGCTCGCGATCCGGGACAACCGAAGCTTTCTTT. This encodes CASSRSGTTEAFF.